This is a list of T cell receptor beta chains from one sample in a study of cytotoxic CD8 clonotypes in ibrutinib-treated CLL. Produced via immunoSEQ multiplex PCR; TCRdb's table is partial and in-frame only. The sample shows about 160,000 clones, over 75% of them seen only once. The sequencing used PBMCs, collected at disease progression, from a patient treated with ibrutinib. The receptors shown here come from a human donor with chronic lymphocytic leukemia. CDR3s include the opening cysteine and the closing phenylalanine or tryptophan. A D gene is named only where the DNA matches it firmly. Only part of the rows carry a size: once, few, many, or a class if the clone is expanded.

>TRBJ2-7|TRBD2|TRBV7-2|NA
CASSFGTSGPSEQYF
TGTGCCAGCAGCTTCGGGACTAGCGGGCCTAGCGAGCAGTACTTC
>TRBJ2-3|NA|TRBV5-6|NA
CASSLISRGPQGDTQYF
TGTGCCAGCAGCTTGATTTCCAGGGGCCCTCAGGGGGATACGCAGTATTTT
>TRBJ1-3|NA|TRBV11-2|NA
CASSLRPPTDSGNTIYF
TGTGCCAGCAGCTTAAGGCCTCCAACGGACTCTGGAAACACCATATATTTT
>TRBJ2-2|TRBD2|TRBV14|NA
CASSRRLAGVTGELFF
TGTGCCAGCAGCCGAAGACTAGCGGGAGTAACCGGGGAGCTGTTTTTT
>TRBJ2-7|TRBD2|TRBV5-1|once
CASSLSGRLYEQYF
TGCGCCAGCAGCTTGAGCGGGAGACTCTACGAGCAGTACTTC
>TRBJ1-3|NA|TRBV28|NA
CASRGAGNTIYF
TGTGCCAGCAGGGGGGCCGGAAACACCATATATTTT
>TRBJ1-2|NA|TRBV5-6|NA
CASIKMRVNYGYTF
TGTGCCAGCATCAAAATGAGGGTAAACTATGGCTACACCTTC
>TRBJ2-5|TRBD1|TRBV5-6|once
CASSSRQGWETQYF
TGTGCCAGCAGCTCACGACAGGGCTGGGAGACCCAGTACTTC
>TRBJ1-5|NA|TRBV19|once
CASSIGVSNQPQHF
TGTGCCAGTAGTATTGGGGTGAGCAATCAGCCCCAGCATTTT
>TRBJ2-7|NA|TRBV28|NA
CASSLMRQGTYEQYF
TGTGCCAGCAGTTTGATGAGGCAGGGGACCTACGAGCAGTACTTC
>TRBJ1-2|NA|TRBV30|NA
CAWSVGQGLRYTF
TGTGCCTGGAGTGTCGGGCAGGGTCTTCGCTACACCTTC
>TRBJ1-1|TRBD1|TRBV30|NA
CAWGKPGQGNTEAFF
TGTGCCTGGGGTAAACCGGGACAGGGGAACACTGAAGCTTTCTTT
>TRBJ2-5|NA|TRBV27|NA
CASSPWTGETQYF
TGTGCCAGCAGTCCTTGGACGGGAGAGACCCAGTACTTC
>TRBJ1-2|NA|TRBV5-8|NA
CASSFYRGYTF
TGTGCCAGCAGCTTTTACCGGGGCTACACCTTC
>TRBJ2-7|NA|TRBV2|many
CASTGRAYEQYF
TGTGCCAGCACAGGGCGCGCCTACGAGCAGTACTTC
>TRBJ2-3|NA|TRBV9|NA
CASSVAASPYTQYF
TGTGCCAGCAGCGTAGCCGCTAGCCCGTATACGCAGTATTTT
>TRBJ2-1|TRBD2|TRBV28|NA
CASTPRGGYNEQFF
TGTGCCAGCACCCCGCGGGGGGGCTACAATGAGCAGTTCTTC
>TRBJ1-5|NA|TRBV4-2|NA
CASSPDRINQPQHF
TGTGCCAGCAGCCCGGACAGAATCAATCAGCCCCAGCATTTT
>TRBJ2-7|NA|TRBV10-3|NA
CAISESGPPEQYF
TGTGCCATCAGTGAGTCGGGACCCCCCGAGCAGTACTTC
>TRBJ2-5|NA|TRBV30|NA
CAWSHGYQETQYF
TGTGCCTGGAGTCATGGGTATCAAGAGACCCAGTACTTC
>TRBJ2-3|NA|TRBV4-1|once
CASSLRLGGKADTQYF
TGCGCCAGCAGCCTTCGGCTGGGCGGGAAGGCAGATACGCAGTATTTT
>TRBJ1-4|TRBD1|TRBV7-6|NA
CASSFRQGYEKLFF
TGTGCCAGCAGCTTTAGACAGGGGTACGAAAAACTGTTTTTT
>TRBJ1-2|TRBD1|TRBV29-1|NA
CSVVKQGARGYTF
TGCAGCGTTGTTAAACAGGGGGCAAGGGGCTACACCTTC
>TRBJ1-2|NA|TRBV5-4|few
CASSLEAGVSGYTF
TGTGCCAGCAGCTTGGAGGCCGGGGTATCAGGCTACACCTTC
>TRBJ2-3|NA|TRBV10-3|NA
CAISENADTQYF
TGTGCCATCAGTGAGAATGCAGATACGCAGTATTTT
>TRBJ1-1|NA|TRBV27|few
CASLGMTEAFF
TGTGCCAGCCTCGGTATGACTGAAGCTTTCTTT
>TRBJ2-3|TRBD2|TRBV28|NA
CASSPYSGRESDTQYF
TGTGCCAGCAGCCCCTACAGTGGGCGGGAGTCAGATACGCAGTATTTT
>TRBJ2-1|TRBD2|TRBV19|once
CASSMASGLRHNEQFF
TGTGCCAGTAGTATGGCTAGCGGGCTCAGGCACAATGAGCAGTTCTTC